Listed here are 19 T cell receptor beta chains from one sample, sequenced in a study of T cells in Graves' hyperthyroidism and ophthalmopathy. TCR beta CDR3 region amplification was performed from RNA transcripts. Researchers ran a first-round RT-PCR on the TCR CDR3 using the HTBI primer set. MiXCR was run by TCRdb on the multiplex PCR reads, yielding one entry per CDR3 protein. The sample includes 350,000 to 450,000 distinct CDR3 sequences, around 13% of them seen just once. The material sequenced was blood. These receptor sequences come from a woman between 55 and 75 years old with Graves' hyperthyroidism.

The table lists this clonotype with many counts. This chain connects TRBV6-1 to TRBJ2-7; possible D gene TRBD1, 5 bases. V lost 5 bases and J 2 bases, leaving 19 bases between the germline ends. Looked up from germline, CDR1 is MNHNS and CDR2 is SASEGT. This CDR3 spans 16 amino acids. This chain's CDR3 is CASSPTDRLIAYEQYF. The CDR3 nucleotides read TGTGCCAGCAGTCCTACCGACAGATTAATTGCCTACGAGCAGTACTTC.

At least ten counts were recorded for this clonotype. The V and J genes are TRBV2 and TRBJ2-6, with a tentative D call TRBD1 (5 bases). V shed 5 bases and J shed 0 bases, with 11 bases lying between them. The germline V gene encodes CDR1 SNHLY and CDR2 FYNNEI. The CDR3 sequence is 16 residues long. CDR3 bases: TGTGCCAGCAGTTATACAGGAAGCTCTGGGGCCAACGTCCTGACTTTC. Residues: CASSYTGSSGANVLTF.

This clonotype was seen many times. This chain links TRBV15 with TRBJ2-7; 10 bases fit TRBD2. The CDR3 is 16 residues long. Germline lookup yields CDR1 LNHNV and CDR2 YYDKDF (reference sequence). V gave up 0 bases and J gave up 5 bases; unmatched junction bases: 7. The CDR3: CATSRDGLAGEDEQYF. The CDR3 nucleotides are TGTGCCACCAGCAGAGATGGGCTAGCGGGAGAGGACGAGCAGTACTTC.

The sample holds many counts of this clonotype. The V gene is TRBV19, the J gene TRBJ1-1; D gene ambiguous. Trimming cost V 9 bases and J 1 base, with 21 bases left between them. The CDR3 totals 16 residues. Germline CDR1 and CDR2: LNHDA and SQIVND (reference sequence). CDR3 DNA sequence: TGTGCCAGCACCGACATGCGGGCTCGCGGGAACACTGAAGCTTTCTTT. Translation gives CASTDMRARGNTEAFF.

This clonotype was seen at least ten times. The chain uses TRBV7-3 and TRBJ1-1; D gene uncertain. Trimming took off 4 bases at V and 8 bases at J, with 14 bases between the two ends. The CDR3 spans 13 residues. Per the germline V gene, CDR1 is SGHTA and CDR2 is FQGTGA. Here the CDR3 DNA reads TGTGCCAGCAGCTCGACGACCTCTTCGGAAGCTTTCTTT. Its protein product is CASSSTTSSEAFF.

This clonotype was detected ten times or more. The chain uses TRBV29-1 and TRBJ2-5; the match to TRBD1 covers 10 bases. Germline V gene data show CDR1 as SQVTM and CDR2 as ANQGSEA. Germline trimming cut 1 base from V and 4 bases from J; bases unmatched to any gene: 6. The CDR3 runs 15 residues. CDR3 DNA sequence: TGCAGCGTTGAAGGGGTGACAGGGGGCGGAGAGACCCAGTACTTC. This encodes CSVEGVTGGGETQYF. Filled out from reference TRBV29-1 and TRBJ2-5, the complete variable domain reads SAVISQKPSRDICQRGTSLTIQCQVDSQVTMMFWYRQQPGQSLTLIATANQGSEATYESGFVIDKFPISRPNLTFSTLTVSNMSPEDSSIYLCSVEGVTGGGETQYFGPGTRLLVL.

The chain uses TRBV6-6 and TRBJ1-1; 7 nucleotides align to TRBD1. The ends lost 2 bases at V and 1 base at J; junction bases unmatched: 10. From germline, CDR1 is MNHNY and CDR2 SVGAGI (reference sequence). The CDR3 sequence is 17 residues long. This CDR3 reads CASSYLQGMRGNTEAFF. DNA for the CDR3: TGTGCCAGCAGTTACCTACAGGGGATGCGGGGGAACACTGAAGCTTTCTTT.

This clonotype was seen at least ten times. The CDR3 sequence: CSARISGAYEQYF. In DNA form, the CDR3 reads TGCAGTGCTAGGATTAGCGGGGCATACGAGCAGTACTTC. The gene calls are TRBV20-1 and TRBJ2-7, with 8 bases identical to TRBD2. Germline V gene lookup returns CDR1 DFQATT and CDR2 SNEGSKA (reference sequence). Trimming removed 3 bases from V and 4 bases from J; junction bases left unmatched: 5. This CDR3 has 13 amino acids.

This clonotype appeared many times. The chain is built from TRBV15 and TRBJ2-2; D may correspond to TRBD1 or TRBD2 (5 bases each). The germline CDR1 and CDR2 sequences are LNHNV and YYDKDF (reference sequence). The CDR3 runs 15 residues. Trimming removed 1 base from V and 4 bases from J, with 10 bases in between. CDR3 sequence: CATSRGRDGTGELFF. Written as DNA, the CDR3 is TGTGCCACCAGCAGAGGCAGGGACGGCACCGGGGAGCTGTTTTTT.

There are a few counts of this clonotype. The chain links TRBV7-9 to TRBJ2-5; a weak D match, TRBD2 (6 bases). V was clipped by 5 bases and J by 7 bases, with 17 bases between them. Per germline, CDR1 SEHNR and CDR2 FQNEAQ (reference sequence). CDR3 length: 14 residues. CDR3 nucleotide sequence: TGTGCCAGCAGCCTGGCTGCGGGGCCCGGGACCCAGTACTTC. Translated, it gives CASSLAAGPGTQYF.

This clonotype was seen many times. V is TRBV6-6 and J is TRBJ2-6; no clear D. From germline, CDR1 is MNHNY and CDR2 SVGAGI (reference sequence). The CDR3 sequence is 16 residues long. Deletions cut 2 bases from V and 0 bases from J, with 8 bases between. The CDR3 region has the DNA TGTGCCAGCAGTTACGCACTGAGCTCTGGGGCCAACGTCCTGACTTTC. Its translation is CASSYALSSGANVLTF.

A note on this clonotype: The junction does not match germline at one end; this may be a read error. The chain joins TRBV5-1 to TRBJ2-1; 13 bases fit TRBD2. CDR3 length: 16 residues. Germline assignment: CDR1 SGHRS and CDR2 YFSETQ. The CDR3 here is CASSLVGTSGTNGQFF. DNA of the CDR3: TGCGCCAGCAGCTTGGTCGGGACTAGCGGGACCAATGGGCAGTTCTTC.

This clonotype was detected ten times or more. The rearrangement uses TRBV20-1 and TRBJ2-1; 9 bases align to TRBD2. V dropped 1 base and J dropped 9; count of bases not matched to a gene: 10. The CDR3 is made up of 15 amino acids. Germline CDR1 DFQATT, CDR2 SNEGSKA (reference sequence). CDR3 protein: CSARGRGRAVFEQFF. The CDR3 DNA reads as TGCAGTGCTAGAGGGCGCGGGAGGGCCGTCTTTGAGCAGTTCTTC.

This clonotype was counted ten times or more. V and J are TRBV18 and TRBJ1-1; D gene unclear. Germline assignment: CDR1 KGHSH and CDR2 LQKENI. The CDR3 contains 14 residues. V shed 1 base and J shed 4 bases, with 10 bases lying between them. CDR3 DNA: TGTGCCAGCTCACCACTAACTGGGAGCACTGAAGCTTTCTTT. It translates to CASSPLTGSTEAFF.

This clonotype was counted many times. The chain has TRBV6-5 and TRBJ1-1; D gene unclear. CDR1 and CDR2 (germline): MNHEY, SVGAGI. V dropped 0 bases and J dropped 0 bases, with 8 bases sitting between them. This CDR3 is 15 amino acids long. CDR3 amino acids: CASSYSGVMNTEAFF. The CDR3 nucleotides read TGTGCCAGCAGTTACTCCGGGGTCATGAACACTGAAGCTTTCTTT.

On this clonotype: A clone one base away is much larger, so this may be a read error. The CDR3 bases are TGTGCCAGCTCACCACAGGGACGCAATGAGCAGTTCTTC. Its protein product is CASSPQGRNEQFF. The chain links TRBV18 to TRBJ2-1; either TRBD1 or TRBD2 may fit D (5 bases each). Germline V gene lookup returns CDR1 KGHSH and CDR2 LQKENI. The length of the CDR3 is 13 residues. V was trimmed by 1 base and J by 6 bases, leaving 7 bases between them.

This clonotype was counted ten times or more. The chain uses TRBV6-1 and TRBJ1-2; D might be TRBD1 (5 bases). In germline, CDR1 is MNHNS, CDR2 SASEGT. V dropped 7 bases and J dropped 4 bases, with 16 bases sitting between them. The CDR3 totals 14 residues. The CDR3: CASTWGDGAYGYTF. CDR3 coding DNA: TGTGCCAGCACCTGGGGGGATGGTGCCTATGGCTACACCTTC.

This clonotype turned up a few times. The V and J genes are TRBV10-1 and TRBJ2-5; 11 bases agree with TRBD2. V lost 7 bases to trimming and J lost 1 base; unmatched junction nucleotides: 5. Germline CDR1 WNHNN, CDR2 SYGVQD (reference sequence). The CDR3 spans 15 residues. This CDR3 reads CASNRLAGPQETQYF. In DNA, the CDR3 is TGCGCCAGCAACCGACTAGCGGGACCCCAAGAGACCCAGTACTTC.

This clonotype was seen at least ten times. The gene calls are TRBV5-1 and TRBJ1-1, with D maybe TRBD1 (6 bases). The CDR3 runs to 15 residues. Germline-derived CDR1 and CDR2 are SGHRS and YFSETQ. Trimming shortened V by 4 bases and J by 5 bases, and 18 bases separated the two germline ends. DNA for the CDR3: TGCGCCAGCAGCCCGGTAAGGGGGGGCTGGACTGAAGCTTTCTTT. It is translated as CASSPVRGGWTEAFF.